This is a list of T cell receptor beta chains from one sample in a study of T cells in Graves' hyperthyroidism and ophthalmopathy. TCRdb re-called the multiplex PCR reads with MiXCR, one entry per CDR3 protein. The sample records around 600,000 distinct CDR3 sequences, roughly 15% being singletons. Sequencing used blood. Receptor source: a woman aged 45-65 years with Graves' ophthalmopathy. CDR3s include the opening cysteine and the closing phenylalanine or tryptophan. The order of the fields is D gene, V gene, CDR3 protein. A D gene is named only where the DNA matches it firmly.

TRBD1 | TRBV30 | CAWSLYRVRGQDTEAFF
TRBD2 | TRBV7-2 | CASSLGPGLAASTGELFF
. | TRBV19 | CASSIKVGDPTGELFF
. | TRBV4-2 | CASSQDPLGERDEQYF
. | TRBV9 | CASSVPGPQETQYF
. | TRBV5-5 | CASSLGRRNYEQYF
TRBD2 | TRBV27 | CASSLRLAGVRVTDTQYF
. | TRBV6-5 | CASSYGGLAASTDTQYF
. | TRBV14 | CASSQEPRHRSLGTDTQYF
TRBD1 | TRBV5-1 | CASSWDRGSNTEAFF
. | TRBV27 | CASSLYSSGATDSKNIQYF
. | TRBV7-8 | CASSLLGRGLDEPQHF
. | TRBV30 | CAWSYSSGNTIYF
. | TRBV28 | CASRGTNSGNTIYF
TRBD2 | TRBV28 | CASSPRLAGAGTGELFF
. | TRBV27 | CASRHGLPGAATNEKLFF
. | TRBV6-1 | CASSPGEEQYF
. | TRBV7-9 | CASSLTDFDYGYTF
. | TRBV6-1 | CASRAVGAKNIQYF
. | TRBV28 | CASSLEGGINQPQHF
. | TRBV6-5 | CASSSSSSPYNEQFF
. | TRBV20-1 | CSAGGARAYEQYF
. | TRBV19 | CASSAWEQGKETQYF
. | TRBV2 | CASARILTHTDTQYF
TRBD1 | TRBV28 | CASSTRQGLNEQFF
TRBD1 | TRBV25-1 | CASSEPLPGQGANEQFF
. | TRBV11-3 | CASSYSFSSHNEQFF
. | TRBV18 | CASSPPGHYNEQFF
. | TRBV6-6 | CASSYSTVETQYF
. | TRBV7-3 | CASSPLRALIRPQHF
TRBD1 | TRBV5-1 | CASAMGQVETQYF
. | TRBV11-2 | CASSPQVRDTGELFF
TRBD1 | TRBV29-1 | CSVRQGAGMNTEAFF
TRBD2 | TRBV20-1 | CSARDFQGTSGRAGYNEQFF
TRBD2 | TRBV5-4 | CASSFTGGGDTQYF
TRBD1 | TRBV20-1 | CSAQGDPPSYEQYF
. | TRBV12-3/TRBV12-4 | CASSFSARGGDTQYF
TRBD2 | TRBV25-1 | CASSQTLGTSGRFHEQYF
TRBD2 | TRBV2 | CASIYREGSYEQYF
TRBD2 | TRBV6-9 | CASSYGFGLAGAPEQYF
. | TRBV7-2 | CASSLGPRETQYF
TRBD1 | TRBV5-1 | CASSLRQGHDGYTF
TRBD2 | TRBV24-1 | CATSVREGVNEQFF
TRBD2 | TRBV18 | CASSQYKREASTDTQYF
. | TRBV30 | CAWSASVRGVGELFF
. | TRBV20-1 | CSASSGRRGYTF
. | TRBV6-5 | CASSYSYHFTGTSGDTIYF
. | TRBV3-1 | CASSQHALGQSLYEQYF
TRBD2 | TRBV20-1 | CSAIWTSGREGRTYEQYF
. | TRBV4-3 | CASSRGWGGEKLFF